The sequence of this TCR beta chain was determined in a study of T cell responses to AZD1222 COVID-19 vaccine. The germline V gene encodes CDR1 LNHNV and CDR2 YYDKDF (reference sequence). V was pared by 0 bases and J by 1 base, with 12 bases between. This CDR3 comprises 16 residues. The method was immunoSEQ multiplex PCR; TCRdb's version includes in-frame clones alone and lacks a portion of them. The sample lists approximately 120,000 clones, 75% to 85% occurring once. This receptor was identified in an adult who received the AZD1222 COVID-19 vaccine. This sample comprised peripheral blood, obtained 28 days after the second AZD1222 dose. The chain joins TRBV15 to TRBJ1-1, with D possibly TRBD1 on 6 matching bases. CDR3 in amino acids: CATSREYTGRNTEAFF. CDR3 coding DNA: TGTGCCACCAGCAGAGAATATACAGGGCGGAACACTGAAGCTTTCTTT.